These 27 T cell receptor beta chains came from one sample sequenced in a study of blood T cell repertoires in COVID-19. TCRdb's copy holds only in-frame clones and misses some; the assay was immunoSEQ multiplex PCR. This sample yields 200,000 to 300,000 clones, of which 75% to 85% are seen a single time; over 4.5% belongs to the top ten. The sample was peripheral blood. The receptors come from a human donor in a cohort sampled during active COVID-19.

The chain is built from TRBV3-1 (or the pseudogene TRBV3-2) and TRBJ2-7, with a tentative D call TRBD2 (6 bases). Trimming left V 0 bases short and J 5 bases short, with 14 bases between. This CDR3 contains 15 residues. Germline lookup yields CDR1 LGHDT and CDR2 YNNKEL (reference sequence). The CDR3 is CASSQDLLAPNEQYF. The DNA of the CDR3 is TGTGCCAGCAGCCAAGATTTACTAGCCCCCAACGAGCAGTACTTC.

The genes are TRBV27 and TRBJ2-1; TRBD2 matches 8 bases. Germline V lookup: CDR1 MNHEY, CDR2 SMNVEV (reference sequence). Unmatched junction bases numbered 15, after V lost 5 bases and J lost 9 bases. There are 16 residues in the CDR3. CDR3 sequence reads: CASSLPDGRGFGEQFF. DNA for the CDR3: TGTGCCAGCAGTCTCCCAGACGGGAGGGGGTTCGGTGAGCAGTTCTTC.

J is TRBJ2-1 and V is TRBV3-1 (or the pseudogene TRBV3-2); 8 bases are a match to TRBD2. The CDR3 spans 17 residues. Germline lookup yields CDR1 LGHDT and CDR2 YNNKEL (reference sequence). V shed 0 bases and J 4 bases; nucleotides not matched to a gene: 8. CDR3 protein: CASSQDLREGRYNEQFF. The CDR3 nucleotides are TGTGCCAGCAGCCAAGATTTACGGGAGGGCCGGTACAATGAGCAGTTCTTC.

The chain combines TRBV4-1 with TRBJ1-2; a possible D gene is TRBD1 (6 bases). V was clipped by 0 bases and J by 6 bases, with 17 bases between them. There are 16 residues in the CDR3. In germline, CDR1 is MGHRA, CDR2 YSYEKL. The CDR3 loop is CASSQETGPTRNGYTF. The CDR3 DNA follows: TGCGCCAGCAGCCAAGAGACAGGCCCCACTCGCAATGGCTACACCTTC.

The chain combines TRBV18 with TRBJ2-5; D might be TRBD2 (6 bases). Germline V gene data show CDR1 as KGHSH and CDR2 as LQKENI. This CDR3 contains 13 residues. Trimming shortened V by 3 bases and J by 7 bases, and 12 bases separated the two germline ends. The CDR3, as DNA: TGTGCCAGCTCACCTCGACTAGGCGTGACCCAGTACTTC. Its translation: CASSPRLGVTQYF. Supplemented by reference TRBV18 and TRBJ2-5, the full variable domain reads NAGVMQNPRHLVRRRGQEARLRCSPMKGHSHVYWYRQLPEEGLKFMVYLQKENIIDESGMPKERFSAEFPKEGPSILRIQQVVRGDSAAYFCASSPRLGVTQYFGPGTRLLVL.

CDR3: CASSLGVRSYNEQFF. CDR3 coding DNA: TGCGCCAGCAGCTTGGGAGTCCGCTCCTACAATGAGCAGTTCTTC. The chain employs TRBV5-1 and TRBJ2-1; D not resolved. V shed 0 bases and J shed 0 bases, with 7 bases lying between them. CDR1 is SGHRS, CDR2 YFSETQ, per germline. This CDR3 comprises 15 residues.

The chain has TRBV5-6 and TRBJ1-1; tentatively, D is TRBD1 (5 bases). Germline V lookup: CDR1 SGHDT, CDR2 YYEEEE. Trimming pared 4 bases from V and 5 bases from J, leaving 18 bases between. This CDR3 spans 15 amino acids. CDR3 protein: CASSLQHFGGTEAFF. For the CDR3, the DNA is TGTGCCAGCAGCCTGCAACACTTTGGGGGGACTGAAGCTTTCTTT. Combining the CDR3 with reference TRBV5-6 and TRBJ1-1 gives the whole variable domain DAGVTQSPTHLIKTRGQQVTLRCSPKSGHDTVSWYQQALGQGPQFIFQYYEEEERQRGNFPDRFSGHQFPNYSSELNVNALLLGDSALYLCASSLQHFGGTEAFFGQGTRLTVV.

The V gene is TRBV4-1, the J gene TRBJ2-3; D is undetermined. V was shortened by 0 bases and J by 0 bases, with 4 bases between the two germline ends. The V gene's germline CDR1 is MGHRA and CDR2 YSYEKL. The CDR3 sequence is 14 residues long. The DNA for the CDR3 is TGCGCCAGCAGCCAAGACAGTAGCACAGATACGCAGTATTTT. It codes for CASSQDSSTDTQYF.

This rearrangement joins TRBV5-1 to TRBJ2-2; weak D call: TRBD1 (5 bases). The CDR3 totals 16 residues. The V and J ends lost 0 bases and 6 bases respectively, with 15 bases between them. Germline loops: CDR1 SGHRS, CDR2 YFSETQ. CDR3 sequence reads: CASSLGVAGLSGELFF. The CDR3 nucleotides read TGCGCCAGCAGCTTGGGCGTGGCAGGGCTCTCCGGGGAGCTGTTTTTT. Filled out from reference TRBV5-1 and TRBJ2-2, the complete variable domain reads KAGVTQTPRYLIKTRGQQVTLSCSPISGHRSVSWYQQTPGQGLQFLFEYFSETQRNKGNFPGRFSGRQFSNSRSEMNVSTLELGDSALYLCASSLGVAGLSGELFFGEGSRLTVL.

The J gene is TRBJ2-7, the V gene TRBV11-2; a possible D gene is TRBD1 (6 bases). The CDR3 is 16 amino acids. Between the trimmed V and J ends, which lost 3 bases and 1 base, there was a span of 16 bases. CDR1 and CDR2 (germline): SGHAT, FQNNGV. The CDR3 DNA follows: TGTGCCAGCAGCTTGCCAGGACAGTGGGAATCCTACGAGCAGTACTTC. Translating it yields CASSLPGQWESYEQYF.

The chain couples TRBV5-4 to TRBJ2-2; 7 nucleotides line up with TRBD1. The junction had 7 bases not matched to a gene; V was cut back by 4 bases and J by 4 bases. Germline lookup yields CDR1 SGHNT and CDR2 YYREEE (reference sequence). This CDR3 region has 15 residues. Written as DNA, the CDR3 is TGTGCCAGCAGCCCACCACAGGGGACCACCGGGGAGCTGTTTTTT. It encodes CASSPPQGTTGELFF.

This chain uses TRBV11-2 with TRBJ2-5, with a weak D call TRBD2 (7 bases). V shed 1 base and J shed 5 bases, with 14 bases lying between them. The CDR3 loop spans 15 amino acids. Germline CDR1 SGHAT, CDR2 FQNNGV. The CDR3 region has the DNA TGTGCCAGCAGCTTAGGGACGGGGGGCGGGGAGACCCAGTACTTC. Translated: CASSLGTGGGETQYF. The complete variable domain, with remaining parts taken from reference TRBV11-2 and TRBJ2-5, reads EAGVAQSPRYKIIEKRQSVAFWCNPISGHATLYWYQQILGQGPKLLIQFQNNGVVDDSQLPKDRFSAERLKGVDSTLKIQPAKLEDSAVYLCASSLGTGGGETQYFGPGTRLLVL.

This clone has at least ten counts. The CDR3 region is CASSHPGGGSYEQYF. The CDR3 DNA reads as TGTGCCAGCAGCCACCCAGGCGGGGGCTCCTACGAGCAGTACTTC. The V and J genes are TRBV14 and TRBJ2-7, with 7 nucleotides matching TRBD2. Germline-derived CDR1 and CDR2 are SGHDN and FVKESK. The CDR3 is 15 residues long. With 3 bases clipped from V and 0 bases from J, the junction kept 5 bases outside the gene matches.

The rearrangement uses TRBV4-2 and TRBJ2-1, with D possibly being TRBD2 (6 bases). The CDR3 covers 15 residues. Per the germline V gene, CDR1 is LGHNA and CDR2 is YNFKEQ. V dropped 2 bases and J dropped 3 bases, with 11 bases sitting between them. As DNA, the CDR3 is TGTGCCAGCAGCCAAAGTGGGGGGATCTACAATGAGCAGTTCTTC. Protein sequence: CASSQSGGIYNEQFF.

The chain has TRBV23-1 and TRBJ2-5; 7 positions match TRBD2. TRBV23-1 qualifies as an ORF whose function is uncertain. With 3 bases clipped from V and 1 base from J, the junction kept 8 bases outside the gene matches. This CDR3 has 16 amino acids. As DNA, the CDR3 is TGCGCCAGCAGTCATCGGTATAGCGGGTCCCAAGAGACCCAGTACTTC. Translating it yields CASSHRYSGSQETQYF.

This clone has only a few counts. This chain uses TRBV2 with TRBJ1-5; the D gene is possibly TRBD1 (6 bases). The CDR3 has 17 residues. In germline, CDR1 is SNHLY, CDR2 FYNNEI. Trimming took 1 base from V and 0 from J, leaving 13 bases between them. The CDR3 DNA is TGTGCCAGCAGTGAAGTCCGGGGGGCGTATAGCAATCAGCCCCAGCATTTT. It translates to CASSEVRGAYSNQPQHF.

The J gene is TRBJ1-5, the V gene TRBV27, with unresolved D. Germline V CDR1 and CDR2: MNHEY, SMNVEV (reference sequence). CDR3 length: 14 amino acids. Trimming pared 3 bases from V and 2 bases from J, leaving 8 bases between. DNA for the CDR3: TGTGCCAGCAGTTTTAACGGGGGCAATCAGCCCCAGCATTTT. Translation: CASSFNGGNQPQHF.

V is TRBV11-1 and J is TRBJ2-3; 10 nucleotides match TRBD1. There are 15 residues in the CDR3. With 5 bases clipped from V and 4 bases from J, the junction kept 6 bases outside the gene matches. The V gene's germline CDR1 is SGHAT and CDR2 FQDESV (reference sequence). In DNA form, the CDR3 reads TGTGCCAGCAGCCCCGGGACAGGGGCTTCAGATACGCAGTATTTT. Encoded protein: CASSPGTGASDTQYF.

The J gene is TRBJ2-1, the V gene TRBV19; 7 bases fit TRBD1. Unmatched junction bases numbered 13, after V lost 6 bases and J lost 5 bases. This CDR3 is built from 16 residues. Germline V gene data show CDR1 as LNHDA and CDR2 as SQIVND (reference sequence). The CDR3: CASRRTDRVENNEQFF. The CDR3 coding sequence is TGTGCCAGTAGGCGTACCGACAGGGTTGAAAACAATGAGCAGTTCTTC.

This clone has a count of ten or more. The chain carries TRBV11-2 and TRBJ1-2; D is undetermined. Germline values: CDR1 SGHAT, CDR2 FQNNGV. CDR3 length equals 12 residues. V dropped 4 bases and J dropped 6 bases, with 9 bases sitting between them. DNA of the CDR3: TGTGCCAGCAGCTCCTTTGAGGATGGCTACACCTTC. Translated: CASSSFEDGYTF.

The chain employs TRBV30 and TRBJ2-4; 11 bases line up with TRBD2. This CDR3 has 12 residues. CDR1 and CDR2 from the germline V gene are GTSNPN and SVGIG (reference sequence). Germline trimming cut 6 bases from V and 13 bases from J; bases unmatched to any gene: 8. The CDR3 reads CACKTSGAVQYF. As DNA, the CDR3 is TGTGCCTGCAAGACTAGCGGGGCCGTCCAGTACTTC.

This sequence joins TRBV6-2 or TRBV6-3 and TRBJ2-1; weak D call: TRBD1 (7 bases). V was cut by 2 bases and J by 12 bases, with 11 bases left in between. Germline CDR1 and CDR2: MNHEY and SVGEGT. The CDR3 runs 12 residues. The CDR3 loop reads CASSYAGGPQFF. The DNA of the CDR3 is TGTGCCAGCAGTTACGCAGGGGGGCCGCAGTTCTTC.

J is TRBJ2-1 and V is TRBV7-2; D perhaps matches TRBD2 (6 bases). There are 15 residues in the CDR3. V lost 4 bases and J lost 3, with 13 bases in between. Germline CDR1 and CDR2: SGHTA and FQGNSA. The CDR3 nucleotides read TGTGCCAGCAGCTCGTGGGACTCCAACTACAATGAGCAGTTCTTC. Translation gives CASSSWDSNYNEQFF.

The rearrangement joins TRBV19 to TRBJ1-4, with D uncertain. This CDR3 spans 15 amino acids. V lost 5 bases and J 7 bases, leaving 17 bases between the germline ends. Germline CDR1 and CDR2: LNHDA and SQIVND (reference sequence). The CDR3 region has the DNA TGTGCCAGTAGTGCGCGTGATTCATCGGGTGAAAAACTGTTTTTT. Its protein is CASSARDSSGEKLFF. Full variable domain (outside the CDR3, taken from reference TRBV19 and TRBJ1-4): DGGITQSPKYLFRKEGQNVTLSCEQNLNHDAMYWYRQDPGQGLRLIYYSQIVNDFQKGDIAEGYSVSREKKESFPLTVTSAQKNPTAFYLCASSARDSSGEKLFFGSGTQLSVL.

The chain links TRBV5-1 to TRBJ2-2; no clear D. Germline loops: CDR1 SGHRS, CDR2 YFSETQ. The CDR3 consists of 15 residues. V was cut by 5 bases and J by 0 bases, with 11 bases left in between. CDR3 sequence reads: CASSSRVTNTGELFF. The CDR3 coding sequence is TGCGCCAGCAGTTCCCGGGTTACGAACACCGGGGAGCTGTTTTTT.

Only one count was recorded for this clone. The CDR3 DNA is TGTGCCAGTAGTATAGATTACAGATCCTACGAGCAGTACTTC. This translates into CASSIDYRSYEQYF. The rearrangement joins TRBV19 to TRBJ2-7; D is uncertain. Trimming stripped 0 bases from V and 1 base from J, with 7 bases between. Germline-derived CDR1 and CDR2 are LNHDA and SQIVND (reference sequence). CDR3 length: 14 amino acids. Full variable domain (missing parts from reference TRBV19 and TRBJ2-7): DGGITQSPKYLFRKEGQNVTLSCEQNLNHDAMYWYRQDPGQGLRLIYYSQIVNDFQKGDIAEGYSVSREKKESFPLTVTSAQKNPTAFYLCASSIDYRSYEQYFGPGTRLTVT.

This sequence joins TRBV11-3 and TRBJ2-5; TRBD1 matches 8 bases. The CDR3 has 15 amino acids. Germline V gene data show CDR1 as SGHNT and CDR2 as YENEEA. J gave up 5 bases and V 3 bases, and 8 bases lay outside the gene matches. The CDR3 DNA is TGTGCCAGCAGCTTCGACAGGGGAGCGCAGGAGACCCAGTACTTC. Amino acids: CASSFDRGAQETQYF.